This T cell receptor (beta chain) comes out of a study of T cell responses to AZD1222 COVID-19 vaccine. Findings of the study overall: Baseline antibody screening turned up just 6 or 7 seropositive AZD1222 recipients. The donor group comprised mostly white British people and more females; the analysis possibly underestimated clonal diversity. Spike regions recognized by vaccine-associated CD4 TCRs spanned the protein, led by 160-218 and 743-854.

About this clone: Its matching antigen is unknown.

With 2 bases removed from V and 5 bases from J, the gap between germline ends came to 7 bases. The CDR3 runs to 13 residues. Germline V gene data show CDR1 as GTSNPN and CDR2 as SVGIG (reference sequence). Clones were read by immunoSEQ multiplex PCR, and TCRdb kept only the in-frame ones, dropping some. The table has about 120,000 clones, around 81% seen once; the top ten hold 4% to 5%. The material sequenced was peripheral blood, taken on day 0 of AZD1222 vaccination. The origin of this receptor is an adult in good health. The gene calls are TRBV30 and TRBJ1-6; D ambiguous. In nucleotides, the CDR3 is TGTGCCTGGAGTACACAGAATAATTCACCCCTCCACTTT. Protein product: CAWSTQNNSPLHF.